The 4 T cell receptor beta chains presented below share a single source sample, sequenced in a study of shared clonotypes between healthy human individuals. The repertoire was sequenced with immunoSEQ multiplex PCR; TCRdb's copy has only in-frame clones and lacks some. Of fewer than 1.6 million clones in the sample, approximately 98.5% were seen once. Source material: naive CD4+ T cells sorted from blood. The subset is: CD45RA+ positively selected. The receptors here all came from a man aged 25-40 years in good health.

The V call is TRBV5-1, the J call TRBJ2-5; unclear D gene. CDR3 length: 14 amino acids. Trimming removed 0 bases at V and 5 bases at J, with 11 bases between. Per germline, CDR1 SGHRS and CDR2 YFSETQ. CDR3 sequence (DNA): TGCGCCAGCAGCTTGGACACCCTCCCGGAGACCCAGTACTTC. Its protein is CASSLDTLPETQYF.

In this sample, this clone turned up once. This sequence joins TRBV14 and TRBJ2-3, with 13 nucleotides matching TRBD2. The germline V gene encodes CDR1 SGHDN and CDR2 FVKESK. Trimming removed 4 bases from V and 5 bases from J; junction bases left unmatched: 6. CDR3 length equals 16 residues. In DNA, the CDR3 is TGTGCCAGCAGCCGAGGACTAGCGGGAGTTTTAGATACGCAGTATTTT. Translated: CASSRGLAGVLDTQYF.

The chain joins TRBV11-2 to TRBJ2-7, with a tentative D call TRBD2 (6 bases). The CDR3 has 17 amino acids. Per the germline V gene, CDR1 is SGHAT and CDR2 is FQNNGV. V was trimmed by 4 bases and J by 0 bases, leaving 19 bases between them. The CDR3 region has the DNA TGTGCCAGCAGCTCCACGACTGCCACGGGGGTCTCCTACGAGCAGTACTTC. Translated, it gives CASSSTTATGVSYEQYF.

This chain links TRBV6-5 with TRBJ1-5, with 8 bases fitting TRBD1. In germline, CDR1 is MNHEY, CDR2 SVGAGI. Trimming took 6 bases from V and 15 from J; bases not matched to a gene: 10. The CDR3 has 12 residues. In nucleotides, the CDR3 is TGTGCCAGCAGAAGAGGGACAGGTCCCATGCATTTT. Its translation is CASRRGTGPMHF.